This T cell receptor (beta chain) was captured in a study of T cell responses to AZD1222 COVID-19 vaccine. Germline V gene lookup returns CDR1 SNHLY and CDR2 FYNNEI. This CDR3 contains 12 residues. V dropped 6 bases and J dropped 1 base, with 6 bases sitting between them. TCRdb's copy holds only in-frame clones and misses some; the assay was immunoSEQ multiplex PCR. The sample consists of approximately 120,000 clones, roughly 90% of them appearing once. This material consisted of peripheral blood, taken on day 0 of AZD1222 vaccination. The rearrangement links TRBV2 to TRBJ1-1, with D unclear. The origin of this receptor is an adult in good health. The DNA of the CDR3 is TGTGCCAGCAGCGTCGGGAACACTGAAGCTTTCTTT. This codes for CASSVGNTEAFF.